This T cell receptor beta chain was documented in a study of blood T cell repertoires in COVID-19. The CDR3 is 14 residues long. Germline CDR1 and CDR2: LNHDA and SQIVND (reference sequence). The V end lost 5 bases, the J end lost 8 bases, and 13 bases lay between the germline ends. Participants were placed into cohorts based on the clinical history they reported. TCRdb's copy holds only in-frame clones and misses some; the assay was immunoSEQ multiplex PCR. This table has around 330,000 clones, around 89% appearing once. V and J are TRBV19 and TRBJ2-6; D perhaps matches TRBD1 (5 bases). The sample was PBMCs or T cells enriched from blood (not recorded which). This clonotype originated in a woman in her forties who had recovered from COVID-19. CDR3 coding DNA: TGTGCCAGTAGTTTGACGACAGCTACCAACGTCCTGACTTTC. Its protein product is CASSLTTATNVLTF.